The source of this TCR beta chain is a study of blood T cell repertoires in COVID-19. Study-level information: COVID-19 samples from acute and convalescent phases originated in the United States, Italy and Spain. The cDNA or gDNA used as material had been derived from T cells, B-cell-depleted T cells, or PBMCs.

In the original analysis: Nucleated cell number was recorded as an estimate derived from reference gene primer amplification. TCRdb's table, derived via immunoSEQ multiplex PCR, lists solely in-frame clones and lacks some. V and J calls and clone size are those listed in that table; D and trimming were worked out from the DNA. The sample carries 100,000 to 120,000 clones, 71% recorded once. The source material was peripheral blood. The sequence was obtained from a woman in her 40s with acute or convalescent COVID-19.

The CDR3 loop is CAISERTGGYTIYF. The DNA for the CDR3 is TGTGCCATCAGTGAACGGACAGGGGGGTACACCATATATTTT. The chain links TRBV10-3 to TRBJ1-3; TRBD1 aligns across 10 bases. V lost 3 bases and J lost 8; bases outside the gene matches: 4. The CDR3 is 14 amino acids. Germline V gene data show CDR1 as ENHRY and CDR2 as SYGVKD.